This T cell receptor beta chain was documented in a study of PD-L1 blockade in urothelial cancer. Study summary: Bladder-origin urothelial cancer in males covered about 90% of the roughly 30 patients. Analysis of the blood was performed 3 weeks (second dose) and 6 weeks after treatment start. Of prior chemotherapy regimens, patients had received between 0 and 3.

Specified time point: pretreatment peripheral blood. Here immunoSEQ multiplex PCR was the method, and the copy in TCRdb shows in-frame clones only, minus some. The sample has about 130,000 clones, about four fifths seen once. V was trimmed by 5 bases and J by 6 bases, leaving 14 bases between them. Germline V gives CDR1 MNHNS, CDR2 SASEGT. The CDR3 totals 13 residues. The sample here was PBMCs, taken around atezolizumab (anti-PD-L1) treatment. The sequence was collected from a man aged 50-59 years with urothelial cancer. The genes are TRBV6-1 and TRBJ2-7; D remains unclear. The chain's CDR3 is CASSSSSFSEQYF. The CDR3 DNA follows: TGTGCCAGCAGTTCGTCATCTTTTAGCGAGCAGTACTTC.